The 3 T cell receptor beta chains below come from one sample, sequenced in a study of tumor-infiltrating lymphocytes in primary liver carcinoma. The study extracted blood RNA from unsorted whole blood and also extracted germline DNA. With around 500 ng total RNA as template and a constant-region primer, TCR beta cDNA was made. ARM-PCR, slightly modified, supplied the TCR beta libraries through three nested multiplex PCR rounds. The study ran its first two PCR rounds for roughly 11 cycles each, using TRBV1-TRBV30 forward primers and a C-beta reverse primer. TCRdb reprocessed the multiplex PCR reads via MiXCR and lists one record per CDR3 protein. Among about 200,000 distinct CDR3 sequences listed, around 60% were seen once. Sequencing used peripheral blood. These receptors came from an older woman with primary liver carcinoma and hepatitis B virus infection.

The sample holds one count of this clonotype. V and J are TRBV19 and TRBJ2-7; 12 positions match TRBD2. Trimming took 3 bases from V and 1 from J; bases not matched to a gene: 1. CDR1 and CDR2 (germline): LNHDA, SQIVND (reference sequence). The CDR3 totals 15 residues. CDR3 amino acids: CASSMTSGSSYEQYF. CDR3 sequence (DNA): TGTGCCAGTAGTATGACTAGCGGGAGTTCCTACGAGCAGTACTTC. Full variable domain (missing parts from reference TRBV19 and TRBJ2-7): DGGITQSPKYLFRKEGQNVTLSCEQNLNHDAMYWYRQDPGQGLRLIYYSQIVNDFQKGDIAEGYSVSREKKESFPLTVTSAQKNPTAFYLCASSMTSGSSYEQYFGPGTRLTVT.

CDR3 DNA sequence: TGTGCCAGCAGCGTGGCCGGGACAGGTGACAATCAGCCCCAGCATTTT. Amino acids: CASSVAGTGDNQPQHF. The chain uses TRBV5-6 and TRBJ1-5; TRBD1 aligns across 8 bases. CDR3 length: 16 residues. Trimming removed 4 bases from V and 3 bases from J; junction bases left unmatched: 9. Germline lookup yields CDR1 SGHDT and CDR2 YYEEEE.

This clonotype has a count of ten or more. The chain links TRBV5-6 to TRBJ2-1, with D possibly being TRBD2 (6 bases). Trimming left V 4 bases short and J 0 bases short, with 8 bases between. The CDR3 is 14 residues long. CDR1 and CDR2 from the germline V gene are SGHDT and YYEEEE. CDR3 nucleotide sequence: TGTGCCAGCAGCGCCGGGAGCTCCTACAATGAGCAGTTCTTC. Its protein is CASSAGSSYNEQFF.